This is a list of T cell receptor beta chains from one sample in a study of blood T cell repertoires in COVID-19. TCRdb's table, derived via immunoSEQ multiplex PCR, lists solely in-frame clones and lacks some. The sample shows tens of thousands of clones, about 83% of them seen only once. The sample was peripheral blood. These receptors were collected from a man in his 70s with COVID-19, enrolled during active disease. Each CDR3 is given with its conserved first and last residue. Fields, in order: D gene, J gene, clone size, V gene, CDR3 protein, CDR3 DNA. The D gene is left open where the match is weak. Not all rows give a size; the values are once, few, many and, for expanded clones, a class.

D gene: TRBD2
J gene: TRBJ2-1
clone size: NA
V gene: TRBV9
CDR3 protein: CASRAGPMTNEQFF
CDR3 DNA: TGTGCCAGCAGAGCGGGACCGATGACTAATGAGCAGTTCTTC

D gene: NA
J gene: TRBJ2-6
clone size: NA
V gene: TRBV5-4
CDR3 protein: CASSSRTSGANVLTF
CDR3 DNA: TGTGCCAGCAGCTCCAGGACTTCTGGGGCCAACGTCCTGACTTTC

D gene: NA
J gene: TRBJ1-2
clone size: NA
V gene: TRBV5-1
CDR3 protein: CASSDSWGANYGYTF
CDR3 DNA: TGCGCCAGCAGCGACTCGTGGGGGGCTAACTATGGCTACACCTTC

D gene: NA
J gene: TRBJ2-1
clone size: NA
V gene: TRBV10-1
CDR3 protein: CASSLSSVGGEQFF
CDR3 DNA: TGCGCCAGCAGTCTTTCGTCGGTAGGGGGTGAGCAGTTCTTC

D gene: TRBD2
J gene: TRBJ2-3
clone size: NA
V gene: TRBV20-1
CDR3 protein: CSASPPLAGTDTQYF
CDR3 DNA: TGCAGTGCTAGTCCTCCCCTAGCGGGTACAGATACGCAGTATTTT

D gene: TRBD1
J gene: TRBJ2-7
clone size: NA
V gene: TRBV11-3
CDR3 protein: CASSPWGQLLSYEQYF
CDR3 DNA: TGTGCCAGCAGCCCTTGGGGACAGCTCTTATCCTACGAGCAGTACTTC

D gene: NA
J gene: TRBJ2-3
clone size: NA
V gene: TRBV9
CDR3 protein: CASSARDTQYF
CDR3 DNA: TGTGCCAGCAGCGCGAGAGATACGCAGTATTTT

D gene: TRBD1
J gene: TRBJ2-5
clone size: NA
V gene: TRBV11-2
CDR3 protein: CASSFSDRGRETQYF
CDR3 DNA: TGTGCCAGCAGCTTTTCGGACAGGGGGCGCGAGACCCAGTACTTC

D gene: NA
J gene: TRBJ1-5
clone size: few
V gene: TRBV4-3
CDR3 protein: CASSQATGTGQPQHF
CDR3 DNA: TGCGCCAGCAGCCAAGCGACAGGTACAGGCCAGCCCCAGCATTTT

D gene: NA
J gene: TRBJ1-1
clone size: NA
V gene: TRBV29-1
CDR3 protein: CSVEFYGFRGGEAFF
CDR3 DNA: TGCAGCGTTGAATTTTACGGGTTCCGGGGTGGTGAAGCTTTCTTT